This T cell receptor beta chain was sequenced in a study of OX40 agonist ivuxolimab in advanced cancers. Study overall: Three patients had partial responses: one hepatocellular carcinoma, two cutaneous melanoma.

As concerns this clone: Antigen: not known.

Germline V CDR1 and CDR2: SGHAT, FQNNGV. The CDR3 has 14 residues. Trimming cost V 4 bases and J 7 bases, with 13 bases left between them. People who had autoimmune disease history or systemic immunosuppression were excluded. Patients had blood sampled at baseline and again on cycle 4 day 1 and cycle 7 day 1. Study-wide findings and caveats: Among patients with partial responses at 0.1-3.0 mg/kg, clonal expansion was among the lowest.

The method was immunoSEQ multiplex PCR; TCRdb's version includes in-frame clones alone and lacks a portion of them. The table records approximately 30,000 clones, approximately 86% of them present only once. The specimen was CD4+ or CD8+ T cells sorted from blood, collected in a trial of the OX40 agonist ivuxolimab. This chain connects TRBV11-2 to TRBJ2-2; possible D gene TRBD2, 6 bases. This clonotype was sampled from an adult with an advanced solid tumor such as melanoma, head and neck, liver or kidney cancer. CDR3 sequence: CASSYRDSFGELFF. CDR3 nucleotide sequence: TGTGCCAGCAGCTACCGGGACTCGTTCGGGGAGCTGTTTTTT.